What follows are 27 T cell receptor beta chains derived from one specimen sequenced in a study of neurological immune-mediated disorders. TCRdb ran MiXCR on the 5' RACE reads and lists one entry per CDR3 protein. The table records roughly 28,000 distinct CDR3 sequences, 2.5% to 4% of them present only once. Sequenced input: PBMCs. Receptors originate from a woman aged 25 to 39 with multiple sclerosis.

This clonotype was recorded many times. The chain couples TRBV5-1 to TRBJ2-7, with D maybe TRBD1 (6 bases). V dropped 0 bases and J dropped 6 bases, with 22 bases sitting between them. Germline V lookup: CDR1 SGHRS, CDR2 YFSETQ. The CDR3 spans 17 residues. In DNA form, the CDR3 reads TGCGCCAGCAGCTTGGGGGCCCAGACAGGCTCGGGGAGCGAGCAGTACTTC. Translating gives CASSLGAQTGSGSEQYF.

This clonotype was found many times. CDR3 nucleotide sequence: TGTGCCAGCAGCTTACGAGGGAGTTCCACCGGGGAGCTGTTTTTT. Amino acids: CASSLRGSSTGELFF. The J gene is TRBJ2-2, the V gene TRBV7-2; perhaps TRBD2 as D (5 bases). CDR1 is SGHTA, CDR2 FQGNSA, per germline. The CDR3 runs to 15 residues. V was trimmed by 2 bases and J by 4 bases, leaving 11 bases between them.

This clonotype was observed many times. The chain combines TRBV12-3 or TRBV12-4 with TRBJ2-1, with D perhaps TRBD2 (7 bases). Trimming left V 2 bases short and J 8 bases short, with 16 bases between. The CDR3 consists of 15 residues. CDR3 nucleotides: TGTGCCAGCAGTTTAAGGCGGGGGCCCAGGGATGAGCAGTTCTTC. Translating it yields CASSLRRGPRDEQFF.

This clonotype was seen repeatedly, ten times or more. The chain recombines TRBV7-9 with TRBJ2-5; D assignment may be TRBD1 or TRBD2 (5 bases each). The CDR3 loop spans 16 amino acids. V lost 3 bases, J lost 0 bases, and 14 bases lay in between. The germline V gene has CDR1 SEHNR and CDR2 FQNEAQ (reference sequence). The CDR3 sequence is CASSLGDGRNQETQYF. The CDR3 DNA reads TGTGCCAGCAGCTTGGGGGACGGAAGAAACCAAGAGACCCAGTACTTC.

This clonotype was observed many times. The CDR3 DNA is TGCAGTGCTAAAAGACAGCTCACCGGGGAGCTGTTTTTT. It encodes CSAKRQLTGELFF. V is TRBV20-1 and J is TRBJ2-2; possibly TRBD1 for D (5 bases). The CDR3 consists of 13 residues. Trimming left V 4 bases short and J 4 bases short, with 10 bases between. Germline assignment: CDR1 DFQATT and CDR2 SNEGSKA (reference sequence).

This chain connects TRBV6-4 to TRBJ2-2; D is uncertain. Trimming removed 2 bases from V and 3 bases from J, with 4 bases in between. Germline CDR1 reads MRHNA; CDR2 reads SNTAGT. This CDR3 region has 13 residues. CDR3 bases: TGTGCCAGCAGTGACAGGGACACCGGGGAGCTGTTTTTT. Translating gives CASSDRDTGELFF.

This clonotype was detected ten times or more. The chain combines TRBV10-3 with TRBJ1-3; 7 bases are a match to TRBD1. Germline CDR1 is ENHRY and CDR2 is SYGVKD. The ends lost 2 bases at V and 0 bases at J; junction bases unmatched: 1. The CDR3 is made up of 15 amino acids. The CDR3 reads CAISEGTVSGNTIYF. The CDR3 DNA reads as TGTGCCATCAGTGAGGGGACAGTCTCTGGAAACACCATATATTTT.

This clonotype came up many times. The chain combines TRBV7-2 with TRBJ2-3, with D perhaps TRBD1 or TRBD2 (5 bases each). This CDR3 is 14 amino acids long. The V gene's germline CDR1 is SGHTA and CDR2 FQGNSA. V gave up 5 bases and J gave up 3 bases, with 12 bases separating them. The chain's CDR3 is CASSRDGGTDTQYF. The CDR3, as DNA: TGTGCCAGCAGCCGGGACGGTGGAACAGATACGCAGTATTTT.

Ten or more counts support this clonotype. The chain carries TRBV18 and TRBJ1-5; D gene ambiguous. V was shortened by 2 bases and J by 9 bases, with 8 bases between the two germline ends. This CDR3 has 12 amino acids. Germline V gene data show CDR1 as KGHSH and CDR2 as LQKENI. The CDR3 DNA reads as TGTGCCAGCTCACCAATAAACGGGCCCCAGCATTTT. Translated, it gives CASSPINGPQHF.

In this sample, this clonotype turned up many times. This sequence joins TRBV5-1 and TRBJ2-5; 7 bases line up with TRBD2. In germline, CDR1 is SGHRS, CDR2 YFSETQ. The CDR3 is made up of 13 amino acids. With V trimmed by 4 bases and J by 7 bases, 7 bases remained unmatched. In DNA, the CDR3 is TGCGCCAGCAGCCTAGCGGTTCAGGGGACCCAGTACTTC. It codes for CASSLAVQGTQYF.

This clonotype was detected many times. The V gene is TRBV5-1, the J gene TRBJ1-1, with D hard to call. The V end lost 4 bases, the J end lost 0 bases, and 13 bases lay between the germline ends. Germline V gene sequence: CDR1 SGHRS, CDR2 YFSETQ. The CDR3 covers 15 residues. The chain's CDR3 is CASSLDTPVNTEAFF. The CDR3 DNA is TGCGCCAGCAGCCTAGACACCCCGGTGAACACTGAAGCTTTCTTT.

This clonotype is categorized as medium-sized. This sequence joins TRBV28 and TRBJ2-7, with D tentatively TRBD1 or TRBD2 (7 bases each). Looked up from germline, CDR1 is MDHEN and CDR2 is SYDVKM. The CDR3 sequence is 16 residues long. Trimming took off 1 base at V and 3 bases at J, with 16 bases between the two ends. The CDR3 protein is CASSLSPQGGVYEQYF. For the CDR3, the DNA is TGTGCCAGCAGTTTATCCCCTCAGGGGGGGGTCTACGAGCAGTACTTC.

This clonotype occurred many times. V and J are TRBV18 and TRBJ1-5; D is unclear. Germline CDR1 KGHSH, CDR2 LQKENI. V gave up 3 bases and J gave up 4 bases, with 7 bases separating them. The CDR3 runs to 13 residues. The CDR3 here is CASSPDLNQPQHF. CDR3 nucleotides: TGTGCCAGCTCACCGGACCTAAATCAGCCCCAGCATTTT. The complete variable domain, with remaining parts taken from reference TRBV18 and TRBJ1-5, reads NAGVMQNPRHLVRRRGQEARLRCSPMKGHSHVYWYRQLPEEGLKFMVYLQKENIIDESGMPKERFSAEFPKEGPSILRIQQVVRGDSAAYFCASSPDLNQPQHFGDGTRLSIL.

This clonotype was recorded at least ten times. The chain employs TRBV10-3 and TRBJ2-7; tentatively, D is TRBD1 (6 bases). This CDR3 contains 14 residues. The V and J ends lost 2 bases and 1 base respectively, with 9 bases between them. Germline CDR1 and CDR2: ENHRY and SYGVKD. As DNA, the CDR3 is TGTGCCATCAGTGAGGACAGGAGGTCCTACGAGCAGTACTTC. Translated: CAISEDRRSYEQYF.

The V call is TRBV30, the J call TRBJ2-2; D ambiguous. V gave up 0 bases and J gave up 5 bases, with 7 bases separating them. This CDR3 contains 13 residues. Per the germline V gene, CDR1 is GTSNPN and CDR2 is SVGIG (reference sequence). CDR3 DNA: TGTGCCTGGAGTGTACATGGGACCGGGGAGCTGTTTTTT. It yields the protein CAWSVHGTGELFF. Based on the CDR3 plus reference TRBV30 and TRBJ2-2, the full variable domain is SQTIHQWPATLVQPVGSPLSLECTVEGTSNPNLYWYRQAAGRGLQLLFYSVGIGQISSEVPQNLSASRPQDRQFILSSKKLLLSDSGFYLCAWSVHGTGELFFGEGSRLTVL.

This clonotype has at least ten counts. The chain couples TRBV7-9 to TRBJ2-7; D might be TRBD2 (7 bases). Trimming removed 0 bases at V and 3 bases at J, with 9 bases between. The length of the CDR3 is 14 residues. The germline CDR1 and CDR2 sequences are SEHNR and FQNEAQ (reference sequence). CDR3 coding DNA: TGTGCCAGCAGCTTAGCGGGAGGGGGCTACGAGCAGTACTTC. Protein sequence: CASSLAGGGYEQYF. The variable domain in full, with the rest retrieved from reference TRBV7-9 and TRBJ2-7, is DTGVSQNPRHKITKRGQNVTFRCDPISEHNRLYWYRQTLGQGPEFLTYFQNEAQLEKSRLLSDRFSAERPKGSFSTLEIQRTEQGDSAMYLCASSLAGGGYEQYFGPGTRLTVT.

This clonotype was recorded many times. This chain links TRBV18 with TRBJ2-4; the match to TRBD1 covers 7 bases. The germline CDR1 and CDR2 sequences are KGHSH and LQKENI. The V and J ends lost 3 bases and 1 base, in that order; junction bases with no gene match: 6. The CDR3 covers 16 residues. The CDR3 bases are TGTGCCAGCTCACCCCAGGGGGTTCGGGCCAAAAACATTCAGTACTTC. Translating gives CASSPQGVRAKNIQYF.

At least ten counts were recorded for this clonotype. The chain carries TRBV5-1 and TRBJ1-3; D remains ambiguous. V lost 4 bases, J lost 2 bases, and 7 bases lay in between. The germline V gene has CDR1 SGHRS and CDR2 YFSETQ. The CDR3 extends over 13 amino acids. The DNA of the CDR3 is TGCGCCAGCAGCCTAGGTACTGGAAACACCATATATTTT. It translates to CASSLGTGNTIYF.

Of note for this clonotype: One base away lies a much larger clone, so this may be a sequencing read error. The V and J genes are TRBV5-1 and TRBJ2-2; tentative D call: TRBD2 (5 bases). The CDR3 is 14 residues long. V lost 6 bases and J lost 9, with 18 bases in between. The V gene's germline CDR1 is SGHRS and CDR2 YFSETQ. CDR3 in DNA: TGCGCCAGCACCGTCGGGGAAAGCTCGCGGGAGCTGTTTTTT. Translation gives CASTVGESSRELFF.

As to this clonotype: The conserved phenylalanine or tryptophan is not found at the CDR3 terminus, so this likely reflects a read error. The chain carries TRBV5-6 and TRBJ2-7; D perhaps matches TRBD2 (7 bases). The V and J ends lost 4 bases and 4 bases respectively, with 18 bases between them. CDR1 is SGHDT, CDR2 YYEEEE, per germline. The CDR3 is 15 residues long. The CDR3 bases are TGTGCCAGCAGCGGATGGGCGGGGGCCTTTTACGAGCAGTACATC. This translates into CASSGWAGAFYEQYI.

This clonotype appeared once. This likely comes from a read error, as the CDR3 has no conserved phenylalanine or tryptophan at its end. This chain joins TRBV20-1 and TRBJ2-1, with a possible D match to TRBD2 (6 bases). V dropped 3 bases and J dropped 9 bases, with 18 bases sitting between them. The germline CDR1 and CDR2 sequences are DFQATT and SNEGSKA (reference sequence). The CDR3 has 14 residues. For the CDR3, the DNA is TGCAGTGCTAGCTGGGACGCGGGAAGGAGTGAGCAGTTCAAC. The encoded protein is CSASWDAGRSEQFN.

This clonotype was seen many times. J is TRBJ2-5 and V is TRBV7-8, with D hard to call. The V end was cut by 2 bases, the J end by 7 bases, with 11 bases between. CDR3 length: 13 amino acids. Germline V CDR1 and CDR2: SGHVS, FQNEAQ. Written as DNA, the CDR3 is TGTGCCAGCAGCTTATCCGACGGCGGGACCCAGTACTTC. Its translation is CASSLSDGGTQYF. The complete variable domain, with remaining parts taken from reference TRBV7-8 and TRBJ2-5, reads GAGVSQSPRYKVAKRGQDVALRCDPISGHVSLFWYQQALGQGPEFLTYFQNEAQLDKSGLPSDRFFAERPEGSVSTLKIQRTQQEDSAVYLCASSLSDGGTQYFGPGTRLLVL.

CDR3 in amino acids: CSAKPYPLLGNTIYF. DNA for the CDR3: TGCAGTGCCAAACCGTACCCCCTATTGGGAAACACCATATATTTT. The chain combines TRBV20-1 with TRBJ1-3; no firm D call. V was shortened by 6 bases and J by 4 bases, with 19 bases between the two germline ends. Germline CDR1 DFQATT, CDR2 SNEGSKA (reference sequence). This CDR3 has 15 residues.

This clonotype showed up just a few times. The rearrangement uses TRBV4-1 and TRBJ2-3, with D possibly called TRBD1 or TRBD2 (6 bases each). CDR1 and CDR2 (germline): MGHRA, YSYEKL. V gave up 6 bases and J gave up 6 bases, with 13 bases separating them. The CDR3 consists of 13 residues. This chain's CDR3 is CASSLGGADTQYF. The CDR3 bases are TGCGCCAGCAGTCTCGGGGGCGCGGATACGCAGTATTTT.

This clonotype has ten or more counts. The rearrangement joins TRBV12-3 or TRBV12-4 to TRBJ1-5; 7 bases line up with TRBD1. The CDR3 runs to 15 residues. V trimming: 6 bases; J trimming: 0 bases; junction bases outside the gene matches: 5. CDR3 amino acids: CASSPGQHSNQPQHF. In DNA, the CDR3 is TGTGCCAGCAGCCCGGGACAGCATAGCAATCAGCCCCAGCATTTT.

This clonotype was found many times. The CDR3 DNA sequence: TGTGCCAGCAGTTTTGTGGGACTAGCGGCAAATGAGCAGTTCTTC. Encoded protein: CASSFVGLAANEQFF. V usage is TRBV6-5 and J usage is TRBJ2-1; 11 bases are a match to TRBD2. Trimming cost V 4 bases and J 7 bases; bases outside gene matches: 6. CDR3 length equals 15 residues. Germline assignment: CDR1 MNHEY and CDR2 SVGAGI.

The sample holds many counts of this clonotype. A read error may produce the germline difference seen at one junction end. V and J are TRBV11-2 and TRBJ1-5; the D is unclear. This CDR3 is built from 14 residues. Looked up from germline, CDR1 is SGHAT and CDR2 is FQNNGV. CDR3 loop: CASSPGRINQPQNF. For the CDR3, the DNA is TGTGCCAGCAGCCCAGGACGGATTAATCAGCCCCAGAATTTT. Full variable domain (missing parts from reference TRBV11-2 and TRBJ1-5): EAGVAQSPRYKIIEKRQSVAFWCNPISGHATLYWYQQILGQGPKLLIQFQNNGVVDDSQLPKDRFSAERLKGVDSTLKIQPAKLEDSAVYLCASSPGRINQPQNFGDGTRLSIL.